These T cell receptor beta chains were read from a single sample in a study of vaccination and CD4 T cells after COVID-19. No antigens are known for them. Using its own MiXCR run on the PCR reads, TCRdb lists one record per CDR3 protein. The sample carries about 13,000 distinct CDR3 sequences, less than 55% recorded once. What was sequenced was CD4+ T cells from blood, cultured in vitro. These receptors were taken from a human donor who had recovered from COVID-19. Each CDR3 is given with its conserved first and last residue. Fields, in order: D gene, J gene, clone size, V gene, CDR3 DNA, CDR3 protein. A D gene is named only where the DNA matches it firmly. Size is omitted from some rows. Given values are once, few, many or a class for expanded clones.

TRBD2,TRBJ2-3,-,TRBV7-2,TGTGCCAGCAGCTTAGTACAGACCAGACCTAGCGGGGGGGCCTCAGATACGCAGTATTTT,CASSLVQTRPSGGASDTQYF
TRBD2,TRBJ2-3,-,TRBV20-1,TGCAGTGCTGTACAACTAGCGGGAGAAGCCCCAGATACGCAGTATTTT,CSAVQLAGEAPDTQYF
TRBD2,TRBJ2-3,-,TRBV11-3,TGTGCCAGCGGAGGACTAGCGGGGGGCCGGCCCACAGATACGCAGTATTTT,CASGGLAGGRPTDTQYF
-,TRBJ2-3,-,TRBV7-8,TGTGCCAGCAGCCACGGACCCACAGATACGCAGTATTTT,CASSHGPTDTQYF
TRBD1,TRBJ2-1,-,TRBV6-5,TGTGCCAGCAGTTACCAGGGGGCGTCAAATGAGCAGTTCTTC,CASSYQGASNEQFF
TRBD2,TRBJ2-3,-,TRBV27,TGTGCCAGCAGATTAGCGGGGGGGTACCGTAATACGCAGTATTTT,CASRLAGGYRNTQYF
-,TRBJ1-1,-,TRBV20-1,TGCAGTGCTAGGAGAGGACTCGAGAACACTGAAGCTTTCTTT,CSARRGLENTEAFF
TRBD2,TRBJ2-1,-,TRBV7-9,TGTGCCAGCAGCTTAGCAGCGGGGCAGCTCAATGAGCAGTTCTTC,CASSLAAGQLNEQFF
TRBD1,TRBJ1-1,-,TRBV7-2,TGTGCCAGCAGCTTATTAGCAGGGGGGAACACTGAAGCTTTCTTT,CASSLLAGGNTEAFF
TRBD1,TRBJ1-2,medium-sized,TRBV7-9,TGTGCCAGCAGCCCCCAAGGAAGGACAGGACAATACACCTTC,CASSPQGRTGQYTF
-,TRBJ1-1,-,TRBV4-3,TGCGCCAGCAGCCAAGATCTCGGGAGAACTGAAGCTTTCTTT,CASSQDLGRTEAFF
-,TRBJ1-5,once,TRBV2,TGTGCCAGCAGCGCACAGCGTAATAGCAATCAGCCCCAGCATTTT,CASSAQRNSNQPQHF
-,TRBJ1-2,-,TRBV6-1,TGTGCCAGCAGTGAAGGATACTATGGCTACACCTTC,CASSEGYYGYTF
-,TRBJ1-1,once,TRBV18,TGTGCCAGCTCACCACCCGGGTCGGGTGAAGCTTTCTTT,CASSPPGSGEAFF
-,TRBJ2-2,-,TRBV10-3,TGTGCCATCAGTGCTTTACGGGACCGAAACACCGGGGAGCTGTTTTTT,CAISALRDRNTGELFF
TRBD1,TRBJ1-2,few,TRBV14,TGTGCCAGCAGCCCCGGGACAGGGTCCTTTGGCTACACCTTC,CASSPGTGSFGYTF
TRBD1,TRBJ2-2,few,TRBV5-4,TGTGCCAGCAGCCCGGGACAGAGGAACACCGGGGAGCTGTTTTTT,CASSPGQRNTGELFF
TRBD1,TRBJ1-1,few,TRBV20-1,TGCAGTGCTAGAGGAGGACAGGGGGGCACTGAAGCTTTCTTT,CSARGGQGGTEAFF
TRBD1,TRBJ2-7,-,TRBV2,TGTGCCAGCAGGCCCGGACAGGGGGCCGACGAGCAGTACTTC,CASRPGQGADEQYF
-,TRBJ2-7,few,TRBV6-4,TGTGCCAGCAGTGACTCTTCCACGGGGGCGGGGAGCGAGCAGTACTTC,CASSDSSTGAGSEQYF
-,TRBJ2-7,-,TRBV19,TGTGCCAGTAGTAGGAACGGACAGAATGACTACGAGCAGTACTTC,CASSRNGQNDYEQYF
-,TRBJ1-2,few,TRBV11-3,TGTGCCAGCAGCTTATACGGAGCCCGCGGCTACACCTTC,CASSLYGARGYTF
TRBD2,TRBJ2-5,-,TRBV7-6,TGTGCCAGCAGCTTAGGGCTAGCGGGGGGGGGACAAGAGACCCAGTACTTC,CASSLGLAGGGQETQYF
-,TRBJ1-1,-,TRBV21-1,TGTGCCAGCAGCTCCCGGGAAGAGGGGACATACGAATTGAACACTGAAGCTTTCTTT,CASSSREEGTYELNTEAFF
-,TRBJ1-4,few,TRBV28,TGTGCCGGGGGGGATAATGAAAAACTGTTTTTT,CAGGDNEKLFF
TRBD2,TRBJ2-3,-,TRBV7-2,TGTGCCAGCAGCCTTATAGCGGGGGGTAGCACAGATACGCAGTATTTT,CASSLIAGGSTDTQYF
-,TRBJ1-2,few,TRBV6-1,TGTGCCAGCAGCAAAACTACGGGAGGCTACACCTTC,CASSKTTGGYTF
-,TRBJ1-1,-,TRBV28,TGTGCCAGCAGGGGGGGGACAAAAATGAACACTGAAGCTTTCTTT,CASRGGTKMNTEAFF
-,TRBJ2-2,-,TRBV23-1,TGCGCCAGCAGTCAATCTTTACTTACCGGGGAGCTGTTTTTT,CASSQSLLTGELFF
TRBD1,TRBJ1-5,-,TRBV6-1,TGTGCCAGCAGTGTACAGGGGAGTGGCAATCAGCCCCAGCATTTT,CASSVQGSGNQPQHF
-,TRBJ1-6,few,TRBV20-1,TGCACCCCACGAGAGGGAAATAATTCACCCCTCCACTTT,CTPREGNNSPLHF
-,TRBJ2-7,-,TRBV7-2,TGTGCCAGCAGCTTAGTCAGGCCAAGCGAGCAGTACTTC,CASSLVRPSEQYF
TRBD2,TRBJ2-7,few,TRBV28,TGTGCCAGCAGTTTTCGACCCCGTCGCGGGGGGGAGTACGAGCAGTACTTC,CASSFRPRRGGEYEQYF
-,TRBJ1-5,-,TRBV6-5,TGTGCCAGCAGTTACCGCGGGGGAAGCAATCAGCCCCAGCATTTT,CASSYRGGSNQPQHF
TRBD1,TRBJ1-5,-,TRBV6-2/TRBV6-3,TGTGCCAGCAGTTACGGGACAGGGAATTATCAGCCCCAGCATTTT,CASSYGTGNYQPQHF
TRBD1,TRBJ1-2,-,TRBV6-2/TRBV6-3,TGTGCCAGCAGGCGATCGGGACAGGACTATGGCTACACCTTC,CASRRSGQDYGYTF
-,TRBJ1-1,-,TRBV20-1,TGCAGTGCTAGAGATCTTTCCCGGGCTTTGAACACTGAAGCTTTCTTT,CSARDLSRALNTEAFF
-,TRBJ2-5,once,TRBV7-9,TGTGCCAGCAGCCGTTCGGAGACCCAGTACTTC,CASSRSETQYF
-,TRBJ1-1,-,TRBV10-3,TGTGCCATCAGTGAGTCGGACGCAGGGAGCACTGAAGCTTTCTTT,CAISESDAGSTEAFF
TRBD1,TRBJ2-3,few,TRBV20-1,TGCAGTGCTAGAGATCAGGGGGCAGGAGCAGATACGCAGTATTTT,CSARDQGAGADTQYF
TRBD1,TRBJ1-2,-,TRBV5-5,TGTGCCAGCAGCCCTGGGAGAGGGGGCCAACTTAACTATGGCTACACCTTC,CASSPGRGGQLNYGYTF
TRBD2,TRBJ2-3,few,TRBV7-9,TGTGCCAGCAGCTCAGCGGGGCTCGCAGATACGCAGTATTTT,CASSSAGLADTQYF
-,TRBJ2-7,-,TRBV5-1,TGCGCCAGCAGCAAGGCTGATCCGAACGGATTGTACGAGCAGTACTTC,CASSKADPNGLYEQYF
TRBD1,TRBJ2-1,-,TRBV24-1,TGTGCCACCAGTGATTCGGCCGGGACAGGGGGCTACAATGAGCAGTTCTTC,CATSDSAGTGGYNEQFF
-,TRBJ1-2,few,TRBV7-9,TGTGCCAGCAGCTCCGACAGTCCAGCTTTCTATGGCTACACCTTC,CASSSDSPAFYGYTF
-,TRBJ1-5,-,TRBV28,TGTGCCAGCAGTTTTGAGCAGTTCCATCAGCCCCAGCATTTT,CASSFEQFHQPQHF
TRBD2,TRBJ2-7,-,TRBV19,TGTGCCAGTAGTATCCAGCCTAGGGCTAGCGGCACCTACGAGCAGTACTTC,CASSIQPRASGTYEQYF
-,TRBJ1-5,few,TRBV20-1,TGCAGTGCAGCGGGGGCTCGCAATCAGCCCCAGCATTTT,CSAAGARNQPQHF
TRBD2,TRBJ2-4,-,TRBV2,TGTGCCAGCAGAAGCCTGACTAGCGGGGCCAAAAACATTCAGTACTTC,CASRSLTSGAKNIQYF
-,TRBJ1-1,few,TRBV5-1,TGCGCCAGCAGCTCGGACGGGAACACTGAAGCTTTCTTT,CASSSDGNTEAFF
-,TRBJ2-3,-,TRBV20-1,TGCAGTGCTTCGACCACAGATACGCAGTATTTT,CSASTTDTQYF
TRBD2,TRBJ2-1,-,TRBV20-1,TGCAGTGCAAAACCGGGACTAGCGGGGGGGAGAAATGAGCAGTTCTTC,CSAKPGLAGGRNEQFF